Below, 16 T cell receptor beta chains from the same sample are listed, as sequenced in a study of shared clonotypes between healthy human individuals. TCRdb's table, derived via immunoSEQ multiplex PCR, lists solely in-frame clones and lacks some. The table has 2 million to 2.5 million clones, approximately 95% seen once. The sequencing input was naive CD4+ T cells sorted from blood. This sample's subset: CD45RA+ positively selected. These TCRs come from a man between 18 and 29 years old in good health.

This CDR3 is CASSAYRGAVNTEAFF. The CDR3 DNA is TGTGCCAGCAGCGCTTACAGGGGAGCCGTGAACACTGAAGCTTTCTTT. The chain employs TRBV5-6 and TRBJ1-1; TRBD1 matches 7 bases. The CDR3 is 16 amino acids. Germline CDR1 and CDR2: SGHDT and YYEEEE. Trimming cost V 4 bases and J 0 bases; bases outside gene matches: 9.

This clone was detected only once. V gene TRBV2 combines with J gene TRBJ2-7, with 7 bases matching TRBD1. Germline V gene lookup returns CDR1 SNHLY and CDR2 FYNNEI. This CDR3 is built from 15 residues. Trimming at V came to 5 bases and at J to 2 bases, leaving 9 bases not matched to a gene. CDR3 sequence reads: CASSYLVGTAYEQYF. As DNA, the CDR3 is TGTGCCAGCAGTTACCTTGTGGGGACAGCCTACGAGCAGTACTTC.

The chain combines TRBV9 with TRBJ2-3; a weak D match, TRBD2 (5 bases). Trimming shortened V by 1 base and J by 10 bases, and 19 bases separated the two germline ends. Germline V gives CDR1 SGDLS, CDR2 YYNGEE. This CDR3 is built from 15 residues. The DNA of the CDR3 is TGTGCCAGCAGCGTACGGCCCAGCGGAAGCGATCCGCAGTATTTT. It translates to CASSVRPSGSDPQYF.

The rearrangement uses TRBV4-3 and TRBJ2-4, with 8 bases identical to TRBD2. Germline V gene data show CDR1 as LGHNA and CDR2 as YSLEER. J was trimmed by 6 bases and V by 0 bases; bases with no gene match: 4. The CDR3 loop spans 15 amino acids. In DNA, the CDR3 is TGCGCCAGCAGCCAAGATCCCGGGAGGGGAAACATTCAGTACTTC. Residues: CASSQDPGRGNIQYF.

The rearrangement uses TRBV19 and TRBJ1-5; D call uncertain. Trimming cost V 0 bases and J 2 bases, with 5 bases left between them. This CDR3 has 14 residues. Germline CDR1 LNHDA, CDR2 SQIVND (reference sequence). The DNA of the CDR3 is TGTGCCAGTAGTATAGACAGCGGCAATCAGCCCCAGCATTTT. Translated: CASSIDSGNQPQHF.

Remarks on this clone: Germline is not matched at one junction end, which may reflect a read error. CDR3 region: CASSEGTRGWDF. CDR3 DNA: TGTGCCAGCAGTGAGGGGACAAGGGGTTGGGACTTC. V gene TRBV2 combines with J gene TRBJ2-4, with D perhaps TRBD1 (6 bases). The CDR3 has 12 amino acids. Germline V gene data show CDR1 as SNHLY and CDR2 as FYNNEI.

This chain links TRBV28 with TRBJ1-5, with 9 positions matching TRBD1. Germline trimming cut 5 bases from V and 6 bases from J; bases unmatched to any gene: 8. Germline V lookup: CDR1 MDHEN, CDR2 SYDVKM. CDR3 length equals 15 residues. The CDR3 is CASSNTGTGIQPQHF. CDR3 nucleotide sequence: TGTGCCAGCAGTAATACCGGGACAGGGATTCAGCCCCAGCATTTT.

The chain has TRBV2 and TRBJ2-5; a weak D match, TRBD1 (6 bases). The CDR3 sequence is 13 residues long. Between the trimmed V and J ends, which lost 8 bases and 7 bases, there was a span of 17 bases. Germline CDR1 and CDR2: SNHLY and FYNNEI. As DNA, the CDR3 is TGTGCCAGCTTCTTGGGGGCCCAGGGGACCCAGTACTTC. It is translated as CASFLGAQGTQYF. The complete variable domain, with remaining parts taken from reference TRBV2 and TRBJ2-5, reads EPEVTQTPSHQVTQMGQEVILRCVPISNHLYFYWYRQILGQKVEFLVSFYNNEISEKSEIFDDQFSVERPDGSNFTLKIRSTKLEDSAMYFCASFLGAQGTQYFGPGTRLLVL.

The chain employs TRBV27 and TRBJ1-2; D is perhaps TRBD1 (6 bases). The length of the CDR3 is 13 residues. Germline CDR1 and CDR2: MNHEY and SMNVEV (reference sequence). The V end was cut by 3 bases, the J end by 8 bases, with 13 bases between. The CDR3 sequence: CASSFLGARGYTF. CDR3 bases: TGTGCCAGCAGTTTTCTGGGGGCACGGGGCTACACCTTC.

This clone was seen a few times. This chain joins TRBV6-1 and TRBJ1-2; a weak D match, TRBD1 (5 bases). Germline-derived CDR1 and CDR2 are MNHNS and SASEGT. Trimming left V 6 bases short and J 3 bases short, with 11 bases between. The CDR3 has 13 residues. This CDR3 is CASSSQGDYGYTF. In DNA, the CDR3 is TGTGCCAGCAGCTCTCAGGGAGACTATGGCTACACCTTC.

V usage is TRBV15 and J usage is TRBJ2-3; perhaps TRBD2 as D (5 bases). The CDR3 consists of 14 residues. Germline CDR1 reads LNHNV; CDR2 reads YYDKDF (reference sequence). V lost 5 bases and J 5 bases, leaving 14 bases between the germline ends. The chain's CDR3 is CATSRPSQGDTQYF. CDR3 coding DNA: TGTGCCACCAGCCGCCCTAGCCAAGGAGATACGCAGTATTTT.

The genes are TRBV6-5 and TRBJ2-7; TRBD1 might be the D (6 bases). Deletions cut 6 bases from V and 2 bases from J, with 11 bases between. This CDR3 region has 13 residues. In germline, CDR1 is MNHEY, CDR2 SVGAGI. CDR3 amino acids: CASSLEGAYEQYF. The CDR3 coding sequence is TGTGCCAGCAGCCTTGAGGGGGCCTACGAGCAGTACTTC.

The chain carries TRBV7-2 and TRBJ2-2; 13 positions agree with TRBD2. The V gene's germline CDR1 is SGHTA and CDR2 FQGNSA. Unmatched junction bases numbered 8, after V lost 5 bases and J lost 5 bases. CDR3 length equals 17 residues. CDR3 sequence reads: CASSPPGLAGLTGELFF. In DNA, the CDR3 is TGTGCCAGCAGCCCGCCGGGACTAGCGGGATTGACCGGGGAGCTGTTTTTT.

The chain has TRBV5-6 and TRBJ2-1; no definite D call. Per the germline V gene, CDR1 is SGHDT and CDR2 is YYEEEE. This CDR3 contains 18 residues. Between the trimmed V and J ends, which lost 4 bases and 0 bases, there was a span of 20 bases. CDR3 sequence reads: CASSVGPVGLSSYNEQFF. In DNA form, the CDR3 reads TGTGCCAGCAGCGTAGGGCCCGTAGGGCTGAGCTCCTACAATGAGCAGTTCTTC.

About this clone itself: The same CDR3 can be traced to other DNA sequences in this sample. V gene TRBV19 combines with J gene TRBJ1-5; D ambiguous. The CDR3 covers 13 residues. V was clipped by 2 bases and J by 3 bases, with 5 bases between them. Looked up from germline, CDR1 is LNHDA and CDR2 is SQIVND (reference sequence). CDR3 sequence reads: CASSISPNQPQHF. CDR3 coding DNA: TGTGCCAGTAGTATAAGTCCCAATCAGCCCCAGCATTTT.

The chain employs TRBV25-1 and TRBJ1-1; no reliable D call. CDR1 is MGHDK and CDR2 is SYGVNS in the germline V gene. This CDR3 comprises 13 residues. Trimming removed 0 bases from V and 11 bases from J, with 13 bases in between. The CDR3 DNA follows: TGTGCCAGCAGTGAATACCGGGGAATGGTGGCTTTCTTT. This sequence encodes CASSEYRGMVAFF.